This TCR beta chain was captured by sequencing in a study of T cell responses to AZD1222 COVID-19 vaccine. The CDR3 contains 16 residues. Germline loops: CDR1 ENHRY, CDR2 SYGVKD. J lost 5 bases, V lost 3 bases, and 6 bases had no gene match. For this clone: The antigen remains unidentified.

Libraries were prepared by immunoSEQ multiplex PCR; TCRdb keeps only in-frame clonotypes and omits some of them. The sample lists approximately 140,000 clones; 90% were seen once. Findings and caveats of the study: Nearly half of spike-specific TCRs reportedly target unmutated variant regions. At baseline, just 6 or 7 AZD1222 recipients tested seropositive.

The chain joins TRBV10-3 to TRBJ2-1; 11 nucleotides agree with TRBD2. The source of this sequence is an adult who received the AZD1222 COVID-19 vaccine. Sequences were derived from peripheral blood, sampled 28 days after the second AZD1222 dose. CDR3 in DNA: TGTGCCATCAGTGACCCCGGGACTAGCGGAAACAATGAGCAGTTCTTC. Translation: CAISDPGTSGNNEQFF.